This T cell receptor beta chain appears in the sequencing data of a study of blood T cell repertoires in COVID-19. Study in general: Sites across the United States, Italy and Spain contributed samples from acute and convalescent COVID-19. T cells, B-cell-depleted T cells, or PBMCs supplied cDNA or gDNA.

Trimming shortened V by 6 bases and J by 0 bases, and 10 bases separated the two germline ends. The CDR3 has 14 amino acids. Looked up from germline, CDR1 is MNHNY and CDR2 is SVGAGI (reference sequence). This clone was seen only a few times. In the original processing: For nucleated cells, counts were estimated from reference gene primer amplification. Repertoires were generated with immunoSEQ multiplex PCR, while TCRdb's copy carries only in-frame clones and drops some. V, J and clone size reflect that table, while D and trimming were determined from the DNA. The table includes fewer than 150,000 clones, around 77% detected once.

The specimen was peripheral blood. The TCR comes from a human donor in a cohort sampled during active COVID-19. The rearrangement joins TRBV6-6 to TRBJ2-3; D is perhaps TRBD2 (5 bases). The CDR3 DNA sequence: TGTGCCAGCAGGCCTCCGGGGAGCACAGATACGCAGTATTTT. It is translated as CASRPPGSTDTQYF.